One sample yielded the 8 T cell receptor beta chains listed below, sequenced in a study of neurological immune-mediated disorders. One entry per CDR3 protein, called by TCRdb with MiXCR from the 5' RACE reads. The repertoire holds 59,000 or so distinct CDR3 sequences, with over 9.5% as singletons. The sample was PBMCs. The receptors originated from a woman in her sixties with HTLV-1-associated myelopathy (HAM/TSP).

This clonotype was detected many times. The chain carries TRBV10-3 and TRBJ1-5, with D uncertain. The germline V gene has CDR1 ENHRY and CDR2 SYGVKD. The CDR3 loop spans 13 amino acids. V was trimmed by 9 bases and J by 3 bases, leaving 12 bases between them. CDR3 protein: CAIRDLYNQPQHF. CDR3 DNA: TGTGCCATAAGAGACCTCTACAATCAGCCCCAGCATTTT.

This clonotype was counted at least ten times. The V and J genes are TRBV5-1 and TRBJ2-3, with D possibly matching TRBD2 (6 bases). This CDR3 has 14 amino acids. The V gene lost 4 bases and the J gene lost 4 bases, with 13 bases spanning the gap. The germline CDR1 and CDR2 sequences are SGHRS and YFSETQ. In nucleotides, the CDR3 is TGCGCCAGCAGCCCGGACTATTTACCAGATACGCAGTATTTT. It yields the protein CASSPDYLPDTQYF.

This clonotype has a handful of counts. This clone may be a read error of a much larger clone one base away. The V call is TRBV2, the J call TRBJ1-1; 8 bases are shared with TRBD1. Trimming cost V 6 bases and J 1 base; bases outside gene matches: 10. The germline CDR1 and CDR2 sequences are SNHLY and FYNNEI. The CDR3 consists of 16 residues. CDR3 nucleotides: TGTGCCAGCAGCCCATGGGACAGGTGCCCGAACACTGAAGCTTTCTTT. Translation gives CASSPWDRCPNTEAFF.

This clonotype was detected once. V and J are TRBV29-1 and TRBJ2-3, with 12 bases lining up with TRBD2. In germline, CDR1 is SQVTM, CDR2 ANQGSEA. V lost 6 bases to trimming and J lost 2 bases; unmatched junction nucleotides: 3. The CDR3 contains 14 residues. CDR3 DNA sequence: TGCAGCGTCCTAGCGGGGGGGATCACAGATACGCAGTATTTT. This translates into CSVLAGGITDTQYF.

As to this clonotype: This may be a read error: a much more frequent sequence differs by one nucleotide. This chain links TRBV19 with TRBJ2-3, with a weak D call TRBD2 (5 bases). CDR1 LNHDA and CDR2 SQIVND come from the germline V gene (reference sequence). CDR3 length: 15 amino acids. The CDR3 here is CVSSRAVREADTQYF. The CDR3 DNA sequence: TGTGTCAGTAGCCGGGCGGTCCGGGAAGCAGATACGCAGTATTTT.

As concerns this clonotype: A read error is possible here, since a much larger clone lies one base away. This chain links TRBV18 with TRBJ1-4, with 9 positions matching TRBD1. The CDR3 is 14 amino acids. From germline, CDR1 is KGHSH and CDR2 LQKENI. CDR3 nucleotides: TGTGTCAGCTCCCGGACAGGGGATTACGGAAAACTGTTTTTT. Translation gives CVSSRTGDYGKLFF.

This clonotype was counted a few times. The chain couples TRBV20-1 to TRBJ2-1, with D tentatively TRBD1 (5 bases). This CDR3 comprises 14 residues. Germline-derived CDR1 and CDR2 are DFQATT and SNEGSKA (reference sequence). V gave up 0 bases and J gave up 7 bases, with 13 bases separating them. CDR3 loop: CSAREAGRRNEQFF. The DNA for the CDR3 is TGCAGTGCTAGAGAGGCAGGGCGTCGAAATGAGCAGTTCTTC.

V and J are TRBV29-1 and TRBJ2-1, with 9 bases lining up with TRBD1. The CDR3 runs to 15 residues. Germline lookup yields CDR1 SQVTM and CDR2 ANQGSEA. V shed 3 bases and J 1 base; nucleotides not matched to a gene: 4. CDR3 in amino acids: CSVEGTGRSYNEQFF. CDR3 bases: TGCAGCGTTGAGGGGACAGGGAGGTCCTACAATGAGCAGTTCTTC.